The clone carrying this TCR beta chain was recorded at least ten times. Exclusion criteria comprised uncontrolled infection, other autoimmune disease, pregnancy or lactation. These data originate in a study of T cells in Graves' hyperthyroidism and ophthalmopathy. Amplification yielded TCR beta CDR3 regions, with RNA transcripts as the source. The TCR CDR3 was amplified in a first-round RT-PCR using the HTBI primer set. Each CDR3 protein is one row after TCRdb ran MiXCR on the multiplex PCR reads. The sample gives roughly 660,000 distinct CDR3 sequences, around a sixth of which show up once; roughly 16% is in the top ten. This CDR3 has 13 residues. Germline V CDR1 and CDR2: LGHDT, YNNKEL (reference sequence). V shed 5 bases, J shed 6 bases, and the junction held 7 bases outside the gene matches.

The sequenced sample was blood. The TCR was taken from a man in his fifties with Graves' hyperthyroidism. The chain uses TRBV3-1 and TRBJ2-7; 7 positions match TRBD1. The chain's CDR3 is CASSKSGGGEQYF. DNA for the CDR3: TGTGCCAGCAGCAAATCAGGGGGTGGCGAGCAGTACTTC.